The rows below give T cell receptor beta chains drawn from one sample of a study of blood T cell repertoires in COVID-19. The protocol was immunoSEQ multiplex PCR, while the TCRdb copy is restricted to in-frame clones and leaves out a portion. The data show about 180,000 clones, roughly 85% seen once. Sequencing was done on a sample of peripheral blood. These receptors were taken from a man aged 50-59 years with active or convalescent COVID-19. Both conserved end residues are part of each CDR3. The order of the fields is V gene, J gene, CDR3 protein.

TRBV3-1/TRBV3-2,TRBJ1-6,CASSPGRWTGGPYNSPLHF
TRBV6-2/TRBV6-3,TRBJ2-1,CASSYSPTSGIYNEQFF
TRBV15,TRBJ1-3,CATSRPALTGTGNTIYF
TRBV5-1,TRBJ2-5,CASSQPGYEETQYF
TRBV5-1,TRBJ1-4,CASSREIPTTNEKLFF
TRBV5-4,TRBJ1-1,CASSPTGFNTEAFF
TRBV28,TRBJ1-3,CASSSPGLSSGNTIYF
TRBV3-1/TRBV3-2,TRBJ2-1,CASSPSALVAQFF
TRBV30,TRBJ1-1,CAQALGLRAEAFF
TRBV11-2,TRBJ1-2,CASSDRNTGGYTF
TRBV24-1,TRBJ1-1,CATSDLSSTEAFF
TRBV4-1,TRBJ1-4,CASSQDGGRAIEKLFF
TRBV5-5,TRBJ1-3,CASTLRGPYSGNTIYF
TRBV4-2,TRBJ2-3,CASSQELRLVTDTQYF
TRBV7-9,TRBJ1-5,CASSLVNSNQPQHF
TRBV5-4,TRBJ2-3,CASTVPSTDTQYF
TRBV3-1/TRBV3-2,TRBJ2-1,CASSQFGVGGPRVGPSGNEQFF
TRBV24-1,TRBJ1-2,CATSEHATGGDGYTF
TRBV4-2,TRBJ2-3,CASSLGRGSRRDTQYF
TRBV3-1/TRBV3-2,TRBJ2-1,CASSHGGRDEQFF
TRBV7-7,TRBJ2-2,CASTPGTGTTGELFF
TRBV15,TRBJ1-5,CATSRDGQYNQPQHF
TRBV30,TRBJ1-5,CAWSEGVSSGQPQHF
TRBV18,TRBJ1-5,CASSPPPDGVRNQPQHF
TRBV30,TRBJ1-6,CAWRLGGINSPLHF
TRBV7-6,TRBJ1-3,CASSLGGGGDGNTIYF
TRBV6-5,TRBJ1-2,CASSSPGGRLDYTF
TRBV15,TRBJ1-2,CATSRDQGAYGYTF
TRBV3-1/TRBV3-2,TRBJ2-7,CASSQASRVIYEQYF
TRBV3-1/TRBV3-2,TRBJ2-7,CASSQGLAGAREQYF
TRBV7-2,TRBJ1-1,CASSLVQANTEAFF
TRBV30,TRBJ2-1,CAWSVMRGGNEQFF
TRBV7-2,TRBJ1-5,CASSLDGIQPQHF
TRBV14,TRBJ2-2,CASSLGTGGELFF